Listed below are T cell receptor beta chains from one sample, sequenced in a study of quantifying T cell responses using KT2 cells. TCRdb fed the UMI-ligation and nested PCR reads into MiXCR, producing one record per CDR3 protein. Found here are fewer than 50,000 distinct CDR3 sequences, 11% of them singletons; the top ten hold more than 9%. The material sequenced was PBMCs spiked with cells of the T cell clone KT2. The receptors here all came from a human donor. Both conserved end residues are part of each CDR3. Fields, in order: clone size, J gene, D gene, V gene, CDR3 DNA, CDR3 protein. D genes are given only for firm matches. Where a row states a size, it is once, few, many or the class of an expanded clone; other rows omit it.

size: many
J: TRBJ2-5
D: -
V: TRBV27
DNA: TGTGCCAGCAGTCCCTCCCGGGGCCAAGAGACCCAGTACTTC
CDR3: CASSPSRGQETQYF

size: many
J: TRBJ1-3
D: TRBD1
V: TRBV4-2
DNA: TGTGCCAGCAGCCAAGATGGACAGGATGGAAACACCATATATTTT
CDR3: CASSQDGQDGNTIYF

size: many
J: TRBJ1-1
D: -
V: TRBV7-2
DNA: TGTGCCAGCAGCTTAGAAGGAGGAGCTGAAGCTTTCTTT
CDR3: CASSLEGGAEAFF

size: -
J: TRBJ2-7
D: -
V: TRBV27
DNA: TGTGCCAGCCGCCCGAGATCTGGGATTAACTACGAGCAGTACTTC
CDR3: CASRPRSGINYEQYF

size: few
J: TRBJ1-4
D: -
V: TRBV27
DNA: TGTGCCAGCAGGTTAGGTATCGACGGTGAAAAACTGTTTTTT
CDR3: CASRLGIDGEKLFF

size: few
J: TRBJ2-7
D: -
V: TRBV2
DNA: TGTGCCAGCAGAAGGGACAACACCTACGAGCAGTACTTC
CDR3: CASRRDNTYEQYF

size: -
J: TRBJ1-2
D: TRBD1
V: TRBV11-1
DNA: TGTGCCAGCAGCACGACCGGGACAGCCTCTAACTATGGCTACACCTTC
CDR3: CASSTTGTASNYGYTF

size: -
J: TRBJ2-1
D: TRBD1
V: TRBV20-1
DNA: TGCAGTGCTAGTGTACCCGGGACAGGGAGACTCAATGAGCAGTTCTTC
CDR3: CSASVPGTGRLNEQFF

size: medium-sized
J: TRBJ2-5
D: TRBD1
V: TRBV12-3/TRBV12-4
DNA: TGTGCCAGCAGACCCGATGGGGGACAGGGTGGTCAGACCCAGTACTTC
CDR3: CASRPDGGQGGQTQYF

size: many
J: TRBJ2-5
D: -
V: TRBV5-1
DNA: TGCGCCAGCAGCTTGGAACGGGGACTGCTTAACCAAGAGACCCAGTACTTC
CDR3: CASSLERGLLNQETQYF

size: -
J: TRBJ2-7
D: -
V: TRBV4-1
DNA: TGCGCCAGCAGCCAAGGGGCAGGCGGGATGGCCTACGAGCAGTACTTC
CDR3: CASSQGAGGMAYEQYF

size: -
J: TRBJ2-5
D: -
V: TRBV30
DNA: TGTGCCTGGAGTGCGAACCAAGAGACCCAGTACTTC
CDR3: CAWSANQETQYF

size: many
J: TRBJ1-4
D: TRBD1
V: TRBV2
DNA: TGTGCCAGCCAGGGACAGGGAGGCGAAAAACTGTTTTTT
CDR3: CASQGQGGEKLFF

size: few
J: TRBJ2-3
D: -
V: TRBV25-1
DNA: TGTGCCAGCAGTCCCCGGGCCAGGGCAGATACGCAGTATTTT
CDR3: CASSPRARADTQYF

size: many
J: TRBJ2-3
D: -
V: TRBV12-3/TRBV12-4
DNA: TGTGCCAGCAGTAGACTATCTAACACAGATACGCAGTATTTT
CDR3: CASSRLSNTDTQYF

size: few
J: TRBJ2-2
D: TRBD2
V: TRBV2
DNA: TGTGCCAGCAGTGGACTAGCGGGGCCCACCGGGGAGCTGTTTTTT
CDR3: CASSGLAGPTGELFF

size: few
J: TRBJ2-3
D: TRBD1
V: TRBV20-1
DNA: TGCAGTGCTAGAGATCACAGGGGCGTAACAGATACGCAGTATTTT
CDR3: CSARDHRGVTDTQYF

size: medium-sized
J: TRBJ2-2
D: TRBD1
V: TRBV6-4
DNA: TGTGCCAGCAGTCCGGGACAGGACACCGGGGAGCTGTTTTTT
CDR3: CASSPGQDTGELFF

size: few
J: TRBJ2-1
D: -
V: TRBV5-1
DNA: TGCGCCAGCAGCTTGGTACCGGTCCGCGATGAGCAGTTCTTC
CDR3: CASSLVPVRDEQFF

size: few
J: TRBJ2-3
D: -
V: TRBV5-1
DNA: TGCGCCAGCAGCCCGGGGAGCACAGATACGCAGTATTTT
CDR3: CASSPGSTDTQYF

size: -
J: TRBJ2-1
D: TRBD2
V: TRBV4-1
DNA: TGCGCCAGCAGCCAGCGGGAGGGGGTCAATGAGCAGTTCTTC
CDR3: CASSQREGVNEQFF

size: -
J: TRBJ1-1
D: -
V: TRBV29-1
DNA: TGCAGCGTTGATCAGAACACTGAAGCTTTCTTT
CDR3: CSVDQNTEAFF

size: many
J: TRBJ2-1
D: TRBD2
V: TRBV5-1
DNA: TGCGCCAGCAGCCCATGGGGGGGCTCCTACAATGAGCAGTTCTTC
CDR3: CASSPWGGSYNEQFF

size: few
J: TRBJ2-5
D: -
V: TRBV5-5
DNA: TGTGCCAGCAGCTGGGAGGAAACCCAGTACTTC
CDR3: CASSWEETQYF

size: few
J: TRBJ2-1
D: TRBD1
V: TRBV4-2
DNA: TGTGCCAGCAGCCAAGGGACAGGGGGCTACAATGAGCAGTTCTTC
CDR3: CASSQGTGGYNEQFF

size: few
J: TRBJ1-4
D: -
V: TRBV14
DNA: TGTGCCAGCATTGAAGGACAATCAGGTGAAAAACTGTTTTTT
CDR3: CASIEGQSGEKLFF

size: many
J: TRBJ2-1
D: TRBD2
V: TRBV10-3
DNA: TGTGCCATCACTAGCGGGCTCTACAATGAGCAGTTCTTC
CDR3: CAITSGLYNEQFF

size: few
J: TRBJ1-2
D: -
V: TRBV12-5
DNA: TGTGCTAGTGGTCTCACAAAGACCGGGACCGATACCCCGGAAGGCTACACCTTC
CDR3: CASGLTKTGTDTPEGYTF

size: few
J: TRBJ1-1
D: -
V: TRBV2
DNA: TGTGCCAGCAAATGGTTGGGCGAGACAAAACGGGCTTTCTTT
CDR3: CASKWLGETKRAFF

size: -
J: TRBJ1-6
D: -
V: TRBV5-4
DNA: TGTGCCAGCAGCTTTGGATTTGAGGGAAGGAGAGGTTCACCCCTCCACTTT
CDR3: CASSFGFEGRRGSPLHF